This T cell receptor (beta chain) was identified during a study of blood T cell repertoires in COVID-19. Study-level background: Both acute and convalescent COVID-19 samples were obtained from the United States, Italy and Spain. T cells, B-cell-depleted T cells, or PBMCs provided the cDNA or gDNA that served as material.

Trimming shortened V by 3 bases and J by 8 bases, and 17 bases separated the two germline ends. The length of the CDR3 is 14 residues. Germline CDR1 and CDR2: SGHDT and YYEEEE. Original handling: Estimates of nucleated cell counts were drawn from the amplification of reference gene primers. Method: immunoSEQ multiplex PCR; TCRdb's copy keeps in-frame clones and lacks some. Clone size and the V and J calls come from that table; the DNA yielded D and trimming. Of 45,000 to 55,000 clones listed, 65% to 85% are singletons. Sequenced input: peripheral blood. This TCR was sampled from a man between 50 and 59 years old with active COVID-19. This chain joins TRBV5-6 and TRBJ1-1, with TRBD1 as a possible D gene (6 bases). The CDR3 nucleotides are TGTGCCAGCAGCTGGGGGGGCGCTTGGACCGAAGCTTTCTTT. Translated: CASSWGGAWTEAFF.